The next 15 T cell receptor beta chains were all read from a single sample in a study of blood T cells in healthy people across ages. A second 7 to 11 cycle PCR used barcoded and J-beta primers. TCRdb redid the calling of the 5' RACE reads with MiXCR, one entry per CDR3 protein. The sample yields about 680,000 distinct CDR3 sequences, around 48% seen once. The sample comprised blood. The receptors originated from a woman aged 60-70 years in good health.

V usage is TRBV18 and J usage is TRBJ2-5; perhaps TRBD1 as D (7 bases). The CDR3 length is 13 residues. Trimming cost V 8 bases and J 7 bases, with 17 bases left between them. Germline V gene lookup returns CDR1 KGHSH and CDR2 LQKENI. CDR3 in amino acids: CASITTQGGTQYF. The CDR3 nucleotides read TGTGCCAGCATCACCACCCAGGGGGGGACCCAGTACTTC.

This clonotype was seen more than once but under ten times. The V and J genes are TRBV5-1 and TRBJ2-1; 8 nucleotides align to TRBD2. J was trimmed by 9 bases and V by 5 bases; bases with no gene match: 13. This CDR3 contains 15 residues. Germline assignment: CDR1 SGHRS and CDR2 YFSETQ. DNA for the CDR3: TGCGCCAGCAGGCCTCGAGAAGCTAGCGGGCCTGAGCAGTTCTTC. As protein: CASRPREASGPEQFF.

This clonotype came up once. The chain has TRBV5-6 and TRBJ1-1; 7 nucleotides align to TRBD1. V was clipped by 4 bases and J by 3 bases; unmatched bases: 6. The CDR3 is 14 residues long. Germline V lookup: CDR1 SGHDT, CDR2 YYEEEE. The CDR3 coding sequence is TGTGCCAGCAGCCGACAGGGTTTTGACACTGAAGCTTTCTTT. Protein sequence: CASSRQGFDTEAFF.

The table lists this clonotype with a few counts. The gene calls are TRBV27 and TRBJ2-1; TRBD2 aligns across 7 bases. V trimming: 6 bases; J trimming: 4 bases; junction bases outside the gene matches: 9. The CDR3 has 15 residues. The germline CDR1 and CDR2 sequences are MNHEY and SMNVEV (reference sequence). CDR3 in amino acids: CASRSGGTTYNEQFF. CDR3 DNA sequence: TGTGCCAGCAGGTCGGGAGGTACGACGTACAATGAGCAGTTCTTC.

The chain is built from TRBV10-3 and TRBJ2-1; maybe TRBD2 (6 bases). V was shortened by 3 bases and J by 10 bases, with 13 bases between the two germline ends. The length of the CDR3 is 13 residues. Germline values: CDR1 ENHRY, CDR2 SYGVKD. CDR3 loop: CAISDLSGGEQFF. In DNA, the CDR3 is TGTGCCATCAGTGATCTGAGCGGAGGGGAGCAGTTCTTC.

The chain is built from TRBV4-1 and TRBJ2-6; D may be TRBD2 (6 bases). CDR1 is MGHRA and CDR2 is YSYEKL in the germline V gene. The CDR3 is made up of 15 amino acids. Trimming removed 3 bases at V and 3 bases at J, with 9 bases between. CDR3: CASSQRGGGANVLTF. In DNA form, the CDR3 reads TGCGCCAGCAGCCAGCGGGGTGGTGGGGCCAACGTCCTGACTTTC.

The V call is TRBV7-3, the J call TRBJ2-1, with TRBD2 identical over 10 bases. The assigned J gene may be wrong: the sequence end matches TRBJ2-7 better. Germline V gene sequence: CDR1 SGHTA, CDR2 FQGTGA. The CDR3 loop spans 17 amino acids. CDR3 amino acids: CASTDKAIAGGGCEQYF. The CDR3 DNA reads TGTGCCAGCACAGACAAGGCCATAGCGGGAGGTGGTTGTGAGCAGTACTTC.

The chain is built from TRBV7-2 and TRBJ2-3; D may correspond to TRBD1 or TRBD2 (5 bases each). The CDR3 sequence is 16 residues long. Trimming removed 4 bases from V and 1 base from J, with 15 bases in between. Looked up from germline, CDR1 is SGHTA and CDR2 is FQGNSA. CDR3 nucleotides: TGTGCCAGCAGCTCCCGCCCCATGGGGGGCACAGATACGCAGTATTTT. Encoded protein: CASSSRPMGGTDTQYF.

The chain links TRBV30 to TRBJ1-4; 7 bases line up with TRBD1. With V trimmed by 3 bases and J by 12 bases, 10 bases remained unmatched. CDR3 length equals 13 residues. From germline, CDR1 is GTSNPN and CDR2 SVGIG (reference sequence). CDR3 nucleotides: TGTGCCTGGAGGGTGGACGAGGGGGCCGAACTGTTTTTT. It codes for CAWRVDEGAELFF.

This clonotype has a handful of counts. This chain links TRBV7-2 with TRBJ2-7; 9 nucleotides line up with TRBD1. Per the germline V gene, CDR1 is SGHTA and CDR2 is FQGNSA. The ends lost 5 bases at V and 3 bases at J; junction bases unmatched: 5. CDR3 length equals 14 residues. CDR3 in DNA: TGTGCCAGCAGCCCGGGACAGGGTTACTACGAGCAGTACTTC. Residues: CASSPGQGYYEQYF.

With respect to this clonotype: Being one base from a much bigger clone, this may be a read error. The J gene is TRBJ2-3, the V gene TRBV7-3; TRBD1 agrees at 7 bases. The J segment lost 2 bases and the V segment lost 5 bases, leaving 7 bases of the junction unmatched. CDR3 length: 15 amino acids. Germline CDR1 and CDR2: SGHTA and FQGTGA. Here the CDR3 reads CASSPGGVDTDTQYF. The CDR3 DNA reads TGTGCCAGCAGCCCAGGGGGAGTCGACACAGATACGCAGTATTTT. Variable domain in full (rest from reference TRBV7-3 and TRBJ2-3): GAGVSQTPSNKVTEKGKYVELRCDPISGHTALYWYRQSLGQGPEFLIYFQGTGAADDSGLPNDRFFAVRPEGSVSTLKIQRTERGDSAVYLCASSPGGVDTDTQYFGPGTRLTVL.

This clonotype appeared a few times. The chain recombines TRBV12-3 or TRBV12-4 with TRBJ1-5, with 10 positions matching TRBD1. J lost 4 bases, V lost 5 bases, and 2 bases had no gene match. The CDR3 loop spans 14 amino acids. CDR3 nucleotide sequence: TGTGCCAGCAGTGTGGGACAGGGGAATCAGCCCCAGCATTTT. Its protein product is CASSVGQGNQPQHF.

This clonotype appeared a few times. The chain uses TRBV5-1 and TRBJ2-3; 12 nucleotides line up with TRBD2. The CDR3 totals 18 residues. Looked up from germline, CDR1 is SGHRS and CDR2 is YFSETQ. Unmatched junction bases numbered 13, after V lost 4 bases and J lost 4 bases. The DNA for the CDR3 is TGCGCCAGCAGCCGCCGGACTAGCGGGACCTCGGAAGCAGATACGCAGTATTTT. Translation gives CASSRRTSGTSEADTQYF.

This chain connects TRBV10-3 to TRBJ2-5, with D maybe TRBD1 (5 bases). The ends were cut back, 0 bases at V and 3 bases at J, with 8 bases in the middle. The CDR3 consists of 14 residues. The germline V gene encodes CDR1 ENHRY and CDR2 SYGVKD. CDR3 DNA: TGTGCCATCAGTGAGTCTTTGACAGAAGAGACCCAGTACTTC. Translated, it gives CAISESLTEETQYF.

The chain couples TRBV29-1 to TRBJ2-4; 10 bases are a match to TRBD2. Near its end, the DNA agrees better with TRBJ2-7, so the J call may be wrong. The germline CDR1 and CDR2 sequences are SQVTM and ANQGSEA. The CDR3 has 14 residues. The CDR3 region is CSVVGLAGAYEQYF. As DNA, the CDR3 is TGCAGCGTTGTAGGTCTAGCGGGGGCCTACGAGCAGTACTTC.